This paragraph covers one TCR beta chain sequence. What it binds is unknown. A clone one base away is much larger, so this may be a read error. The CDR3 runs to 14 residues. The germline CDR1 and CDR2 sequences are DFQATT and SNEGSKA (reference sequence). Every diagnosis used clinical symptoms, serum thyroxine and TRAb, thyroid ultrasound and orbital computed tomography. This entry is derived from a study of T cells in Graves' hyperthyroidism and ophthalmopathy. Findings of the study overall: Most thyroid-expanded clonotypes above 0.001 were also found in blood.

TCR beta CDR3 regions were amplified from RNA. First-round RT-PCR of the TCR CDR3 relied on the HTBI primer set. Each CDR3 protein gets one entry after TCRdb re-called the multiplex PCR reads with MiXCR. The data contain 300,000 to 450,000 distinct CDR3 sequences, 15% of them seen just once; the ten biggest clones take up 32%. The V and J genes are TRBV20-1 and TRBJ1-1; possible D gene TRBD1, 5 bases. Sequenced: blood. This clonotype originated in a woman in her twenties or thirties with Graves' hyperthyroidism. Here the CDR3 DNA reads TGCAATGCTAGAGATCTAAGGGACAACACTGAAGCTTTCTTT. Protein: CNARDLRDNTEAFF.